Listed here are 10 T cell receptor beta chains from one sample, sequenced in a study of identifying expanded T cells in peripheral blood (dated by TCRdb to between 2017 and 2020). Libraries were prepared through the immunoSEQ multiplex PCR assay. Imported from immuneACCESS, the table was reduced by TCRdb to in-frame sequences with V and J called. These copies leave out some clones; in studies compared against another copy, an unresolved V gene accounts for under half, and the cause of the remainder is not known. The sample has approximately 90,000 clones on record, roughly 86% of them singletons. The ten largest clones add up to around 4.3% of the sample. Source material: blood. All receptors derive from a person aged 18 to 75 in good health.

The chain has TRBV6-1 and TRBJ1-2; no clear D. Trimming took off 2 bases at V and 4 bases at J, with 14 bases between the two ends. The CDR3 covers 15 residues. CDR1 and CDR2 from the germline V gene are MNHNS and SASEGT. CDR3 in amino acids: CASSEKVTGSYGYTF. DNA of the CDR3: TGTGCCAGCAGTGAAAAGGTTACTGGTTCCTATGGCTACACCTTC.

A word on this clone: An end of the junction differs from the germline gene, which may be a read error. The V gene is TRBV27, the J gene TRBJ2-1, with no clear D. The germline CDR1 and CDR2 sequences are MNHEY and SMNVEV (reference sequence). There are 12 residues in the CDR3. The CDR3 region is CASSLGYTEQFF. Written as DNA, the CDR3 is TGTGCCAGCAGTTTAGGGTACACTGAGCAGTTCTTC.

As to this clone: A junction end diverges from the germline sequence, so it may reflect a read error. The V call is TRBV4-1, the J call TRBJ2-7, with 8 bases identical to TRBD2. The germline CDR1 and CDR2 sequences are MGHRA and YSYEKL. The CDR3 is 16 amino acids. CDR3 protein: CASSQGAGLGHHEQYF. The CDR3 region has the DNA TGTGCCAGCAGCCAAGGAGCGGGACTAGGTCACCACGAGCAGTACTTC.

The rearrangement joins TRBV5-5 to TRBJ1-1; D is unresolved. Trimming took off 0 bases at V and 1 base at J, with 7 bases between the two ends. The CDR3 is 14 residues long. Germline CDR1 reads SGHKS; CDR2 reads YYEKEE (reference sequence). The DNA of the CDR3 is TGTGCCAGCAGCTTGGTTAGTACGAACACTGAAGCTTTCTTT. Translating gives CASSLVSTNTEAFF.

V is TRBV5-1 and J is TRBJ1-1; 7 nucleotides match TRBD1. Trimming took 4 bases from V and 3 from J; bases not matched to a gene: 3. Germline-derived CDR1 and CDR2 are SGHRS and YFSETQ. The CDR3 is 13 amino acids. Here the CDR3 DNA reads TGCGCCAGCAGCGACAGGGAGCACACTGAAGCTTTCTTT. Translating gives CASSDREHTEAFF.

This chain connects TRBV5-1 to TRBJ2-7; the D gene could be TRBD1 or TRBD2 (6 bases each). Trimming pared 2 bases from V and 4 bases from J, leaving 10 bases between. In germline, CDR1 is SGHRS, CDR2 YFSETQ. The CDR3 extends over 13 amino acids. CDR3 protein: CASSLQGGYEQYF. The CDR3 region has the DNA TGCGCCAGCAGCTTACAGGGAGGTTACGAGCAGTACTTC.

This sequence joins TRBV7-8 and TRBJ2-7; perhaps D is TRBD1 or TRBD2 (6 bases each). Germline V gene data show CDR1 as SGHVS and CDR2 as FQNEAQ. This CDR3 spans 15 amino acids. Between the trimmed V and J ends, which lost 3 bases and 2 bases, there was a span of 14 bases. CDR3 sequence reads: CASSFKGGVTYEQYF. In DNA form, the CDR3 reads TGTGCCAGCAGCTTTAAGGGGGGTGTTACCTACGAGCAGTACTTC.

CDR3 nucleotide sequence: TGTGCCAGCCCAGACAGGGCTGGAAACACCATATATTTT. Amino acids: CASPDRAGNTIYF. The chain recombines TRBV6-1 with TRBJ1-3, with 7 nucleotides matching TRBD1. The CDR3 loop spans 13 amino acids. Trimming cost V 8 bases and J 2 bases; bases outside gene matches: 3. Germline assignment: CDR1 MNHNS and CDR2 SASEGT.

The CDR3 spells CSAHQGNYGYTF. DNA for the CDR3: TGCAGCGCACACCAGGGGAACTATGGCTACACCTTC. The V call is TRBV29-1, the J call TRBJ1-2; tentatively, D is TRBD1 (6 bases). Germline-derived CDR1 and CDR2 are SQVTM and ANQGSEA. The germline V and J ends were trimmed by 7 bases and 2 bases, with 11 bases remaining between them. This CDR3 has 12 amino acids.

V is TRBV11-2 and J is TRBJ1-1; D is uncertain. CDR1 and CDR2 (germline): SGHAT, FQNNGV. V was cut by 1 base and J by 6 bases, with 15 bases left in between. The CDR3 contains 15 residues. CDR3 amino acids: CASSLVLAAGSEAFF. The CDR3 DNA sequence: TGTGCCAGCAGCTTAGTGCTCGCAGCCGGGTCTGAAGCTTTCTTT.